These 28 T cell receptor beta chains were all obtained from the same sample, sequenced in a study of spatial heterogeneity in lung cancer. Stated time point: sample taken at primary tumor resection. No cell sorting; template was whole RNA from tumor, lung tissue or PBMC. TCRdb itself ran the 5' RACE reads through MiXCR, one entry per CDR3 protein. This repertoire shows 60,000 to 65,000 distinct CDR3 sequences, 7% to 10% found once; its top ten account for more than 12%. This specimen consisted of PBMCs, obtained at surgery. These receptor sequences come from a female donor with early-stage non-small cell lung cancer.

This rearrangement joins TRBV6-6 to TRBJ2-7, with 7 bases matching TRBD2. Looked up from germline, CDR1 is MNHNY and CDR2 is SVGAGI (reference sequence). The CDR3 is made up of 12 amino acids. The V gene end was trimmed by 10 bases and the J gene end by 3 bases; junction bases not matched to a gene: 6. The CDR3 nucleotides are TGTGCCACCGGGACTAAGGTCTACGAGCAGTACTTC. Protein product: CATGTKVYEQYF.

This clonotype was picked up a small number of times. V usage is TRBV11-3 and J usage is TRBJ2-7; no definite D call. The CDR3 runs to 15 residues. Trimming cost V 2 bases and J 2 bases, with 13 bases left between them. Germline V gives CDR1 SGHNT, CDR2 YENEEA. CDR3 in DNA: TGTGCCAGCAGCTTATATGGAGACAACCCCTACGAGCAGTACTTC. It translates to CASSLYGDNPYEQYF.

This clonotype occurred many times. The J gene is TRBJ1-6, the V gene TRBV7-8; D perhaps matches TRBD1 (5 bases). The germline V gene has CDR1 SGHVS and CDR2 FQNEAQ. Between the trimmed V and J ends, which lost 6 bases and 10 bases, there was a span of 16 bases. CDR3 length equals 14 residues. The CDR3 loop reads CASRVGENPSPLHF. The CDR3 nucleotides are TGTGCCAGCAGAGTAGGGGAGAACCCGTCACCCCTCCACTTT.

A remark on this clonotype: A much larger clone lies a single base off, so this may be a read error. Because the CDR3 is missing its conserved closing phenylalanine or tryptophan, this is likely a read error. The V gene is TRBV7-6, the J gene TRBJ1-6, with 9 bases identical to TRBD1. The CDR3 is 16 residues long. The J segment lost 10 bases and the V segment lost 1 base, leaving 8 bases of the junction unmatched. Germline CDR1 reads SGHVS; CDR2 reads FNYEAQ. The CDR3 DNA sequence: TGTGCCAGCAGCTTAGACCTGGGACAGGGAGGGTCACCCCTCCACCTT. This sequence encodes CASSLDLGQGGSPLHL.

The rearrangement joins TRBV3-1 to TRBJ2-5, with D possibly TRBD1 on 5 matching bases. The CDR3 length is 16 residues. Looked up from germline, CDR1 is LGHDT and CDR2 is YNNKEL (reference sequence). The ends were cut back, 4 bases at V and 4 bases at J, with 19 bases in the middle. CDR3 bases: TGTGCCAGCAGCCGCCCCCACACAGGAGTCCGAGAGACCCAGTACTTC. This codes for CASSRPHTGVRETQYF.

This clonotype was detected ten times or more. The chain links TRBV7-9 to TRBJ2-3; 8 nucleotides align to TRBD1. The CDR3 is 14 amino acids. Germline assignment: CDR1 SEHNR and CDR2 FQNEAQ (reference sequence). After removal of 5 bases from V and 6 bases from J, the junction contained 7 bases not matched to a gene. The CDR3 bases are TGTGCCAGCAGCGTGGACAGGGCCGGGGATACGCAGTATTTT. It yields the protein CASSVDRAGDTQYF.

The genes are TRBV7-9 and TRBJ1-2; a weak D match, TRBD1 (5 bases). Trimming shortened V by 0 bases and J by 2 bases, and 10 bases separated the two germline ends. This CDR3 has 15 residues. CDR1 is SEHNR and CDR2 is FQNEAQ in the germline V gene (reference sequence). The CDR3 region is CASSLAGGTNYGYTF. Written as DNA, the CDR3 is TGTGCCAGCAGCTTAGCGGGGGGAACGAACTATGGCTACACCTTC.

This clonotype was counted only a few times. The chain employs TRBV19 and TRBJ2-5; weak D call: TRBD2 (5 bases). Per germline, CDR1 LNHDA and CDR2 SQIVND (reference sequence). The CDR3 length is 15 residues. V lost 4 bases and J 7 bases, leaving 19 bases between the germline ends. Here the CDR3 DNA reads TGTGCCAGTAGTACCTCCCCCGGAGGTAGAGTGACCCAGTACTTC. Protein: CASSTSPGGRVTQYF.

The chain joins TRBV2 to TRBJ2-7; 8 nucleotides line up with TRBD2. The CDR3 has 15 amino acids. The J segment lost 0 bases and the V segment lost 7 bases, leaving 8 bases of the junction unmatched. Germline CDR1 reads SNHLY; CDR2 reads FYNNEI. This chain's CDR3 is CASILPSGGSYEQYF. The DNA for the CDR3 is TGTGCCAGCATTCTCCCGAGCGGGGGCTCCTACGAGCAGTACTTC.

Comment on this clonotype: It is likely a read error, because the conserved phenylalanine at the end of the CDR3 is missing. The rearrangement uses TRBV9 and TRBJ2-2; D not certain. CDR1 and CDR2 from the germline V gene are SGDLS and YYNGEE. This CDR3 contains 13 residues. V was clipped by 6 bases and J by 0 bases, with 6 bases between them. The CDR3 sequence is CASTSSNTGELFL. CDR3 DNA sequence: TGTGCCAGCACCTCGTCGAACACCGGGGAGCTGTTTCTT.

This clonotype was counted ten times or more. The rearrangement uses TRBV28 and TRBJ2-7; the match to TRBD1 covers 9 bases. The CDR3 totals 17 residues. Germline lookup yields CDR1 MDHEN and CDR2 SYDVKM. V lost 4 bases to trimming and J lost 2 bases; unmatched junction nucleotides: 12. The CDR3 region has the DNA TGTGCCAGCAGTTCGGACAGGGGTTCATCCCCCCCCTACGAGCAGTACTTC. It is translated as CASSSDRGSSPPYEQYF.

The rearrangement uses TRBV7-2 and TRBJ2-3; D perhaps matches TRBD1 (5 bases). V dropped 7 bases and J dropped 5 bases, with 10 bases sitting between them. This CDR3 is 12 amino acids long. CDR1 is SGHTA, CDR2 FQGNSA, per germline. The CDR3: CASTHDRDTQYF. DNA for the CDR3: TGTGCCAGCACCCATGACAGAGATACGCAGTATTTT.

J is TRBJ2-1 and V is TRBV20-1; no clear D. The CDR3 runs to 16 residues. CDR1 is DFQATT, CDR2 SNEGSKA, per germline (reference sequence). V was pared by 0 bases and J by 10 bases, with 22 bases between. The CDR3 DNA follows: TGCAGTGCTAGAGATCTACAGAAGGAATCCCCAAGGGAGCAGTTCTTC. Its translation: CSARDLQKESPREQFF.

CDR3 in amino acids: CSAGDRAQHF. As DNA, the CDR3 is TGCAGTGCTGGGGACAGGGCACAGCATTTT. V and J are TRBV20-1 and TRBJ1-5, with 9 bases aligning to TRBD1. The trim removed 5 bases at V and 13 bases at J, leaving 3 bases unmatched. The germline CDR1 and CDR2 sequences are DFQATT and SNEGSKA (reference sequence). The CDR3 has 10 amino acids.

This clonotype was counted only a few times. The rearrangement joins TRBV28 to TRBJ1-2; TRBD1 aligns across 7 bases. With 4 bases clipped from V and 4 bases from J, the junction kept 3 bases outside the gene matches. Germline V lookup: CDR1 MDHEN, CDR2 SYDVKM. The CDR3 is 13 amino acids. The CDR3 sequence: CASSWTGRYGYTF. The CDR3 coding sequence is TGTGCCAGCAGTTGGACAGGCCGCTATGGCTACACCTTC.

This clonotype showed up many times. CDR3 residues: CASSLRLNYEQYF. The CDR3 DNA reads as TGTGCCAGCAGCCTTAGACTCAATTACGAGCAGTACTTC. This chain uses TRBV7-2 with TRBJ2-7, with no clear D. This CDR3 comprises 13 residues. CDR1 is SGHTA and CDR2 is FQGNSA in the germline V gene. With 5 bases removed from V and 4 bases from J, the gap between germline ends came to 12 bases.

The rearrangement links TRBV24-1 to TRBJ1-5; D is undetermined. This CDR3 spans 10 amino acids. The germline V gene encodes CDR1 KGHDR and CDR2 SFDVKD. Trimming stripped 9 bases from V and 4 bases from J, with 3 bases between. DNA for the CDR3: TGTGCCACCCCGAATCAGCCCCAGCATTTT. It codes for CATPNQPQHF.

This chain links TRBV18 with TRBJ1-1; TRBD1 agrees at 11 bases. The CDR3 runs 16 residues. With V trimmed by 6 bases and J by 1 base, 7 bases remained unmatched. Germline assignment: CDR1 KGHSH and CDR2 LQKENI. The CDR3 region has the DNA TGTGCCAGCTCGACGGACAGGGGGCTCCCGAACACTGAAGCTTTCTTT. Its protein is CASSTDRGLPNTEAFF.

The rearrangement joins TRBV24-1 to TRBJ2-1; no clear D gene. CDR1 and CDR2 (germline): KGHDR, SFDVKD. The CDR3 runs to 12 residues. V was pared by 3 bases and J by 7 bases, with 6 bases between. CDR3 in DNA: TGTGCCACCAGTGATCCATTGAATGAGCAGTTCTTC. Translating it yields CATSDPLNEQFF.

This clonotype turned up a few times. The chain uses TRBV28 and TRBJ2-2; D not certain. Deletions cut 5 bases from V and 2 bases from J, with 0 bases between. Germline CDR1 is MDHEN and CDR2 is SYDVKM. The length of the CDR3 is 11 residues. CDR3 nucleotides: TGTGCCAGCAGTAACACCGGGGAGCTGTTTTTT. Amino acids: CASSNTGELFF. Full variable domain (outside the CDR3, taken from reference TRBV28 and TRBJ2-2): DVKVTQSSRYLVKRTGEKVFLECVQDMDHENMFWYRQDPGLGLRLIYFSYDVKMKEKGDIPEGYSVSREKKERFSLILESASTNQTSMYLCASSNTGELFFGEGSRLTVL.

V is TRBV3-1 and J is TRBJ2-7; 9 bases are a match to TRBD1. Trimming took 4 bases from V and 0 from J; bases not matched to a gene: 7. Germline-derived CDR1 and CDR2 are LGHDT and YNNKEL (reference sequence). CDR3 size: 16 residues. This CDR3 is CASSLWTGASSYEQYF. CDR3 DNA: TGTGCCAGCAGCCTTTGGACAGGGGCGAGCTCCTACGAGCAGTACTTC.

This clonotype came up many times. The chain links TRBV12-3 or TRBV12-4 to TRBJ2-7, with a tentative D call TRBD2 (6 bases). The CDR3 is made up of 14 amino acids. Trimming left V 2 bases short and J 0 bases short, with 8 bases between. For the CDR3, the DNA is TGTGCCAGCAGTTTATCGGGGGACTCCTACGAGCAGTACGTC. Amino acid sequence: CASSLSGDSYEQYV.

This clonotype appeared many times. The chain has TRBV28 and TRBJ1-3, with D maybe TRBD1 (6 bases). The V end lost 7 bases, the J end lost 1 base, and 20 bases lay between the germline ends. This CDR3 is 17 amino acids long. Germline lookup yields CDR1 MDHEN and CDR2 SYDVKM. CDR3 region: CASTLGGALYSGNTIYF. The CDR3 nucleotides are TGTGCCAGCACCTTGGGGGGCGCATTATATTCTGGAAACACCATATATTTT.

Only a few counts were recorded for this clonotype. The chain uses TRBV7-9 and TRBJ1-4, with 8 bases matching TRBD1. Germline trimming cut 6 bases from V and 9 bases from J; bases unmatched to any gene: 12. The CDR3 is 15 residues long. Germline CDR1 is SEHNR and CDR2 is FQNEAQ (reference sequence). The CDR3: CASSFQGAEVKKLFF. For the CDR3, the DNA is TGTGCCAGCAGTTTCCAGGGGGCTGAGGTGAAAAAACTGTTTTTT.

This chain joins TRBV24-1 and TRBJ2-3; perhaps D is TRBD1 or TRBD2 (5 bases each). This CDR3 comprises 15 residues. Germline CDR1 KGHDR, CDR2 SFDVKD. V lost 2 bases to trimming and J lost 2 bases, with 10 bases between them. The DNA of the CDR3 is TGTGCCACCAGTGATTGGGGGTTGTCCACAGATACGCAGTATTTT. It is translated as CATSDWGLSTDTQYF.

The chain has TRBV5-6 and TRBJ2-3, with D perhaps being TRBD1 or TRBD2 (6 bases each). The CDR3 totals 14 residues. The V gene's germline CDR1 is SGHDT and CDR2 YYEEEE. V dropped 2 bases and J dropped 4 bases, with 11 bases sitting between them. CDR3 in DNA: TGTGCCAGCAGCTTTCCGGGGGCGGCAGATACGCAGTATTTT. This translates into CASSFPGAADTQYF.

Only a few counts were recorded for this clonotype. A much more abundant neighbour one base away suggests this may be a read error. CDR3 loop: CASSWGTGYTGELFF. The CDR3 DNA reads as TGTGCCAGCAGTTGGGGGACAGGGTACACCGGGGAGCTGTTTTTT. The V and J genes are TRBV6-5 and TRBJ2-2; 9 nucleotides line up with TRBD1. The germline V gene has CDR1 MNHEY and CDR2 SVGAGI. The CDR3 sequence is 15 residues long. V was clipped by 4 bases and J by 3 bases; unmatched bases: 3.

This clonotype was counted many times. This chain uses TRBV28 with TRBJ1-1; tentatively, D is TRBD1 (5 bases). CDR3 length equals 14 residues. Trimming took off 3 bases at V and 7 bases at J, with 15 bases between the two ends. Germline CDR1 is MDHEN and CDR2 is SYDVKM. As DNA, the CDR3 is TGTGCCAGCAGTTTCCCAGGTGTCCAGGGTGAAGCTTTCTTT. This gives the protein CASSFPGVQGEAFF. The whole variable domain, filled in from reference TRBV28 and TRBJ1-1, reads DVKVTQSSRYLVKRTGEKVFLECVQDMDHENMFWYRQDPGLGLRLIYFSYDVKMKEKGDIPEGYSVSREKKERFSLILESASTNQTSMYLCASSFPGVQGEAFFGQGTRLTVV.